Shown below are 4 T cell receptor beta chains from a single sample sequenced in a study of blood T cell repertoires in COVID-19. The method was immunoSEQ multiplex PCR; TCRdb's version includes in-frame clones alone and lacks a portion of them. Among 250,000 to 300,000 clones listed, 86% were seen once. Sequencing input: peripheral blood. These receptors were obtained from a woman aged 30 to 39 with COVID-19, enrolled during active disease.

The chain couples TRBV30 to TRBJ2-3, with D possibly being TRBD2 (5 bases). The CDR3 contains 13 residues. V was pared by 2 bases and J by 5 bases, with 11 bases between. CDR1 GTSNPN and CDR2 SVGIG come from the germline V gene (reference sequence). In nucleotides, the CDR3 is TGTGCCTGGAGTAGGCTAGCAGGAGATACGCAGTATTTT. Its protein product is CAWSRLAGDTQYF.

The chain joins TRBV28 to TRBJ2-7; 8 nucleotides line up with TRBD2. Germline-derived CDR1 and CDR2 are MDHEN and SYDVKM. The J segment lost 0 bases and the V segment lost 6 bases, leaving 10 bases of the junction unmatched. The CDR3 contains 16 residues. CDR3 sequence (DNA): TGTGCCAGCAGCACGATTCGCGGGGGGCCCTCCTACGAGCAGTACTTC. It yields the protein CASSTIRGGPSYEQYF.

This clone has more than one count but fewer than ten. The chain carries TRBV29-1 and TRBJ1-3, with D possibly matching TRBD1 (5 bases). The CDR3 sequence is 16 residues long. CDR1 SQVTM and CDR2 ANQGSEA come from the germline V gene. V lost 3 bases and J 0 bases, leaving 15 bases between the germline ends. The chain's CDR3 is CSVDSRQTNSGNTIYF. The CDR3 DNA reads TGCAGCGTTGACTCCCGACAGACCAACTCTGGAAACACCATATATTTT.

The gene calls are TRBV3-1 (or the pseudogene TRBV3-2) and TRBJ2-3; D is possibly TRBD2 (5 bases). The CDR3 runs 12 residues. The germline gives CDR1 LGHDT, CDR2 YNNKEL (reference sequence). V was trimmed by 2 bases and J by 7 bases, leaving 7 bases between them. The DNA for the CDR3 is TGTGCCAGCAGCCAATCGGGAAATACGCAGTATTTT. It encodes CASSQSGNTQYF.